This T cell receptor beta chain was sequenced in a study of T cell repertoires in cytomegalovirus infection (dated by TCRdb to about 2019). Regarding the study in general: Donor HLA type was relevant to the analysis, because carriage of CMV infection together with the matching HLA type was indicated by public TCR beta signatures. General findings and caveats noted by the study authors: In both this cohort and an independent cohort of some 370 donors, the cumulative frequency of public TCR beta family members distinguished carriers of CMV infection plus the relevant HLA type. The ex vivo response was dominated by HLA-C-restricted CMV-specific TCR beta clonotypes, and the single most frequent clonotype in two of eight donors was supplied by these HLA-C-restricted clonotypes.

The instrument was an Illumina HiSeq 1500. TCRdb reran the public reads through fastp at Q25 and MiXCR, keeping productive beta chains. Duplicate CDR3 protein sequences are folded into a single record with the most common DNA and genes. Present in this sample are 300,000 or so distinct CDR3 sequences, around 10% of which were seen just once. The ten largest clones represent around 2.5% of the sample. Taken from the germline V gene, the CDR1 and CDR2 loops are MNHEY and SVGEGT. Cut back by 5 bases and 5 bases, the V and J ends lie 15 bases apart. The CDR3, from cysteine to phenylalanine, totals 14 residues. The read is trimmed to its CDR3 DNA, 42 bases read in frame from base 1. This clonotype was observed many times. Its antigen remains undetermined. The input lacks base qualities; no much larger clone sits a single base away.

The source material was PBMCs. The chain is made from TRBV6-2 or TRBV6-3 and TRBJ2-5; no D segment can be confidently identified. This receptor was obtained from a human donor in good health (CMV status not recorded). Some clones in this sample may be carry-over from other donors' samples. The CDR3 amino acid sequence is: CASSPPDPAETQYF. The DNA sequence follows: TGTGCCAGCAGTCCCCCGGACCCGGCGGAGACCCAGTACTTC.